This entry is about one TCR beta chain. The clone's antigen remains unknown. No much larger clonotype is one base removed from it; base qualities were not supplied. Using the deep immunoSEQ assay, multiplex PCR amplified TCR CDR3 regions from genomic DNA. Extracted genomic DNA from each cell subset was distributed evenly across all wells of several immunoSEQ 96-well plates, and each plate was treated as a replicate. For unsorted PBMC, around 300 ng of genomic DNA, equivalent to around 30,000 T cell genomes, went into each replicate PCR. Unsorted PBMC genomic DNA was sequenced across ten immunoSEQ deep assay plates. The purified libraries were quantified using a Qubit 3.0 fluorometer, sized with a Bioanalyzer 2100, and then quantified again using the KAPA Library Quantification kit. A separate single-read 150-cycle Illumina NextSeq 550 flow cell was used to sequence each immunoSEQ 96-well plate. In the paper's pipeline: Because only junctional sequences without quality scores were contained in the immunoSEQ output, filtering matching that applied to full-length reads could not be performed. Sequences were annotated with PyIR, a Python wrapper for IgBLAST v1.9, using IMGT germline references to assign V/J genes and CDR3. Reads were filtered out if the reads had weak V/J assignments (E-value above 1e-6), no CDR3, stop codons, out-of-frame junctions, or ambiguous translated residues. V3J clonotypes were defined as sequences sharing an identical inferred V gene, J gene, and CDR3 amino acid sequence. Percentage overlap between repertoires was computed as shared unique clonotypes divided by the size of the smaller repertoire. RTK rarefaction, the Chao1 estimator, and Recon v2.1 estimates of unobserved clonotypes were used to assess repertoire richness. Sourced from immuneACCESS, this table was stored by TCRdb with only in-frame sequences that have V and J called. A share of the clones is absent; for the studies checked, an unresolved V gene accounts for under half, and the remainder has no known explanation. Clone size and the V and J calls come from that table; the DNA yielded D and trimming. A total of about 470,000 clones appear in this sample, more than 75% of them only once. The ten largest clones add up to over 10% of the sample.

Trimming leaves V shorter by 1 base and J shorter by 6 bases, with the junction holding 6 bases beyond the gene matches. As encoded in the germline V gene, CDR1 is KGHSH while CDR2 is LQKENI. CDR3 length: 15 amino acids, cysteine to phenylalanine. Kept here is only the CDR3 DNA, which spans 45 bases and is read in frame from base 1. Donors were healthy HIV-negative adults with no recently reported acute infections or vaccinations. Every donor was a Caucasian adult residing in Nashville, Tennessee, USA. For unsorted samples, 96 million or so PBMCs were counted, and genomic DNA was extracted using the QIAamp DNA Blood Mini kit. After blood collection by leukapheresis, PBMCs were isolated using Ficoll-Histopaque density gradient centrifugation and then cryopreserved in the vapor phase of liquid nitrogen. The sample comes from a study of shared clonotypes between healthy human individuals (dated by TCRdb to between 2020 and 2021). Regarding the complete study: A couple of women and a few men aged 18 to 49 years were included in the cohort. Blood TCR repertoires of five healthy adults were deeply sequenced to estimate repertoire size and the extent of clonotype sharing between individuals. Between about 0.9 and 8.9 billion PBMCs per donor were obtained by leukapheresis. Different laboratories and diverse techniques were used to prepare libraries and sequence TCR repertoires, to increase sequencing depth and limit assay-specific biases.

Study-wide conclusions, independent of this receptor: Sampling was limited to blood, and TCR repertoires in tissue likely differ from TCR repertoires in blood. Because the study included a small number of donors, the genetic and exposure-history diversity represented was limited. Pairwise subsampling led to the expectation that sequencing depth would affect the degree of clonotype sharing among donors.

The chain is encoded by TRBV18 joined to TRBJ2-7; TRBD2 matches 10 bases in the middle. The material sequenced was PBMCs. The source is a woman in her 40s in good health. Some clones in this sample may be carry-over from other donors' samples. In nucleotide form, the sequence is TGTGCCAGCTCACCACAAATGGCTAGCGGGGGCGAGCAGTACTTC. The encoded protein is CASSPQMASGGEQYF.